The next 15 T cell receptor beta chains were all read from a single sample in a study of vaccination effects on CD4 cells after COVID-19. Antigen specificity for these receptors is unknown. ViraFEST used viral peptide pools to expand antigen-specific CD4+ T cells before sequencing. Cultured cells yielded isolated CD4+ T cells after 10 days. Either the mRNA-1273 or the BNT162b2 vaccine was given to participants as two doses. The data were produced by immunoSEQ multiplex PCR, yet TCRdb's version contains in-frame clones alone and is incomplete. The table has roughly 59,000 clones, around 80% seen once. Sequenced material: CD4+ T cells from PBMCs cultured with HCoV-OC43 spike peptides, taken after COVID-19 vaccination. Subset meaning: HCoV-OC43 spike overlapping peptide pool stimulation. Every receptor here comes from a human donor who received a COVID-19 vaccine.

The V gene is TRBV19, the J gene TRBJ2-7; maybe TRBD2 (7 bases). In germline, CDR1 is LNHDA, CDR2 SQIVND (reference sequence). V was pared by 3 bases and J by 2 bases, with 14 bases between. The CDR3 sequence is 15 residues long. As DNA, the CDR3 is TGTGCCAGTAGTATTTCTGCGGGGGCTACCTACGAGCAGTACGTC. It yields the protein CASSISAGATYEQYV.

The chain carries TRBV30 and TRBJ1-1; the D gene is possibly TRBD1 (6 bases). V lost 0 bases to trimming and J lost 10 bases, with 18 bases between them. Germline CDR1 is GTSNPN and CDR2 is SVGIG (reference sequence). The CDR3 sequence is 14 residues long. CDR3 DNA: TGTGCCTGGAGTGTAAGGGGGGCGAAACTGGCAGCTTTCTTT. This sequence encodes CAWSVRGAKLAAFF.

This chain links TRBV4-3 with TRBJ2-1, with D possibly TRBD1 on 5 matching bases. This CDR3 has 14 residues. Trimming stripped 1 base from V and 4 bases from J, with 8 bases between. Per the germline V gene, CDR1 is LGHNA and CDR2 is YSLEER. The CDR3 sequence is CASSQVDRYNEQFF. The CDR3 nucleotides are TGCGCCAGCAGCCAAGTTGACAGATACAATGAGCAGTTCTTC.

This clone occurred a few times. CDR3 DNA sequence: TGTGCCAGTAGTATACAGGGGGGCAATCAGCCCCAGCATTTT. Translated: CASSIQGGNQPQHF. The chain is built from TRBV19 and TRBJ1-5; 7 positions match TRBD1. The germline gives CDR1 LNHDA, CDR2 SQIVND (reference sequence). V shed 2 bases and J 2 bases; nucleotides not matched to a gene: 0. The length of the CDR3 is 14 residues.

The rearrangement links TRBV6-6 to TRBJ1-5; possible D gene TRBD1, 6 bases. The CDR3 length is 13 residues. With 7 bases removed from V and 4 bases from J, the gap between germline ends came to 11 bases. The germline CDR1 and CDR2 sequences are MNHNY and SVGAGI (reference sequence). The CDR3 DNA reads TGTGCCAGCACCCCGACAGGTAATCAGCCCCAGCATTTT. Translating it yields CASTPTGNQPQHF.

In DNA, the CDR3 is TGTGCCAGCTCCCGTCCTAATGAAAAACTGTTTTTT. Translation gives CASSRPNEKLFF. This chain links TRBV18 with TRBJ1-4; D call uncertain. Trimming left V 6 bases short and J 3 bases short, with 5 bases between. CDR3 size: 12 residues. CDR1 KGHSH and CDR2 LQKENI come from the germline V gene.

V gene TRBV4-3 combines with J gene TRBJ2-3; D is perhaps TRBD1 or TRBD2 (5 bases each). This CDR3 region has 17 residues. Trimming stripped 0 bases from V and 3 bases from J, with 16 bases between. Germline V CDR1 and CDR2: LGHNA, YSLEER. The CDR3 spells CASSQDLIGTLTDTQYF. The CDR3 DNA reads TGCGCCAGCAGCCAAGATCTTATCGGGACCCTTACAGATACGCAGTATTTT.

The chain recombines TRBV5-6 with TRBJ2-7; D ambiguous. V shed 2 bases and J shed 10 bases, with 10 bases lying between them. CDR1 is SGHDT, CDR2 YYEEEE, per germline. This CDR3 comprises 11 residues. The CDR3 region is CASSLGSAQYV. CDR3 nucleotides: TGTGCCAGCAGCTTAGGGTCTGCTCAGTACGTC.

This chain links TRBV5-1 with TRBJ1-1; D gene uncertain. The germline V and J ends were trimmed by 0 bases and 0 bases, with 6 bases remaining between them. The CDR3 extends over 14 amino acids. The germline V gene encodes CDR1 SGHRS and CDR2 YFSETQ. The CDR3 loop reads CASSLAQMNTEAFF. In DNA form, the CDR3 reads TGCGCCAGCAGCTTGGCGCAGATGAACACTGAAGCTTTCTTT.

The chain uses TRBV7-8 and TRBJ1-1; D remains ambiguous. Trimming left V 4 bases short and J 1 base short, with 10 bases between. Germline assignment: CDR1 SGHVS and CDR2 FQNEAQ. The CDR3 is 14 residues long. CDR3 sequence: CASSWGVGNTEAFF. In DNA form, the CDR3 reads TGTGCCAGCAGCTGGGGTGTGGGGAACACTGAAGCTTTCTTT.

The genes are TRBV19 and TRBJ2-3, with 15 bases fitting TRBD2. The CDR3 runs to 18 residues. Germline CDR1 reads LNHDA; CDR2 reads SQIVND (reference sequence). V lost 3 bases and J lost 1; bases outside the gene matches: 5. The CDR3 here is CASSIGLAGGPGTDTQYF. The DNA of the CDR3 is TGTGCCAGTAGTATTGGACTAGCGGGGGGGCCGGGCACAGATACGCAGTATTTT.

This rearrangement joins TRBV7-9 to TRBJ1-5; D is undetermined. Trimming stripped 1 base from V and 10 bases from J, with 8 bases between. The CDR3 contains 12 residues. CDR1 and CDR2 from the germline V gene are SEHNR and FQNEAQ (reference sequence). CDR3 sequence: CASSLGVGPQHF. As DNA, the CDR3 is TGTGCCAGCAGCTTAGGGGTGGGACCCCAGCATTTT.

This chain links TRBV2 with TRBJ1-2; 7 bases match TRBD1. Trimming removed 7 bases from V and 4 bases from J; junction bases left unmatched: 9. The CDR3 runs to 14 residues. Germline loops: CDR1 SNHLY, CDR2 FYNNEI. This CDR3 reads CASTLGGGAYGYTF. CDR3 coding DNA: TGTGCCAGCACCCTAGGGGGCGGGGCCTATGGCTACACCTTC.

J is TRBJ1-5 and V is TRBV6-2 or TRBV6-3, with TRBD1 as a possible D gene (6 bases). Germline V lookup: CDR1 MNHEY, CDR2 SVGEGT. The V gene lost 6 bases and the J gene lost 6 bases, with 21 bases spanning the gap. The CDR3 is made up of 16 amino acids. The CDR3: CASSPNRGLNRQPQHF. The DNA of the CDR3 is TGTGCCAGCAGCCCCAACCGGGGGCTAAATCGTCAGCCCCAGCATTTT.

The rearrangement links TRBV2 to TRBJ2-7, with 9 bases fitting TRBD1. The V gene end was trimmed by 2 bases and the J gene end by 3 bases; junction bases not matched to a gene: 5. This CDR3 comprises 15 residues. Germline values: CDR1 SNHLY, CDR2 FYNNEI. The CDR3 DNA reads as TGTGCCAGCAGTGAAACCGGGACAGGGAACTACGAGCAGTACGTC. Its protein product is CASSETGTGNYEQYV.